The 20 T cell receptor beta chains listed next were all sequenced from one sample in a study of cytomegalovirus exposure and HLA in healthy donors. Sequencing was performed with immunoSEQ multiplex PCR; in TCRdb, only in-frame clones are kept and a portion is missing. The sample lists 50,000 to 65,000 clones, 89% occurring once. Sequenced sample: PBMCs. The source of these receptors is a woman aged 18-29 years in good health and CMV-seronegative.

The chain employs TRBV5-1 and TRBJ1-5, with 7 positions matching TRBD1. V gave up 3 bases and J gave up 1 base; unmatched junction bases: 4. Germline V gene sequence: CDR1 SGHRS, CDR2 YFSETQ. This CDR3 is built from 15 residues. As DNA, the CDR3 is TGCGCCAGCAGCTCAACAGGGGCGAGCAATCAGCCCCAGCATTTT. Amino acids: CASSSTGASNQPQHF.

This chain connects TRBV5-5 to TRBJ2-7, with TRBD1 matching 7 bases. CDR1 and CDR2 from the germline V gene are SGHKS and YYEKEE (reference sequence). Losses at the gene ends were 2 bases for V and 2 bases for J; bases not matched to a gene: 7. The CDR3 is 15 amino acids. CDR3 bases: TGTGCCAGCAGCTTAGCCGGGACAGTTCCCTACGAGCAGTACTTC. Translating gives CASSLAGTVPYEQYF.

The chain uses TRBV18 and TRBJ1-2, with a weak D call TRBD1 (5 bases). The CDR3 covers 15 residues. Between the trimmed V and J ends, which lost 6 bases and 3 bases, there was a span of 17 bases. Germline V gene sequence: CDR1 KGHSH, CDR2 LQKENI. In DNA, the CDR3 is TGTGCCAGCTCCCCGGGAGGGGCGCGGGACTATGGCTACACCTTC. Translating gives CASSPGGARDYGYTF. The variable domain in full, with the rest retrieved from reference TRBV18 and TRBJ1-2, is NAGVMQNPRHLVRRRGQEARLRCSPMKGHSHVYWYRQLPEEGLKFMVYLQKENIIDESGMPKERFSAEFPKEGPSILRIQQVVRGDSAAYFCASSPGGARDYGYTFGSGTRLTVV.

The J gene is TRBJ1-5, the V gene TRBV5-8, with TRBD1 as a possible D gene (6 bases). The CDR3 length is 17 residues. The V end was cut by 2 bases, the J end by 5 bases, with 20 bases between. The germline V gene has CDR1 SGHTS and CDR2 YDEGEE. CDR3 residues: CASSLPGAGAVDQPQHF. CDR3 bases: TGTGCCAGCAGCTTACCAGGGGCAGGGGCGGTGGATCAGCCCCAGCATTTT.

The V gene is TRBV2, the J gene TRBJ2-2; TRBD2 matches 8 bases. Trimming removed 7 bases from V and 0 bases from J; junction bases left unmatched: 10. The CDR3 runs 17 residues. Germline V gene sequence: CDR1 SNHLY, CDR2 FYNNEI. The CDR3 DNA reads as TGTGCCAGCACTCGACGGACTAGCAGAACGAACACCGGGGAGCTGTTTTTT. Protein product: CASTRRTSRTNTGELFF.

V is TRBV9 and J is TRBJ2-3, with 7 bases matching TRBD2. The CDR3 is made up of 15 amino acids. The V gene's germline CDR1 is SGDLS and CDR2 YYNGEE. The V gene end was trimmed by 4 bases and the J gene end by 5 bases; junction bases not matched to a gene: 10. The DNA for the CDR3 is TGTGCCAGCAGCCCATGGGGGACGGGGGGAGATACGCAGTATTTT. It translates to CASSPWGTGGDTQYF.

The J gene is TRBJ2-7, the V gene TRBV7-9, with a possible D match to TRBD2 (6 bases). CDR3 size: 14 residues. Germline assignment: CDR1 SEHNR and CDR2 FQNEAQ (reference sequence). V gave up 5 bases and J gave up 5 bases, with 16 bases separating them. The CDR3 region has the DNA TGTGCCAGCAGCCACTCGACTAGTTGGGACGAGCAGTACTTC. This codes for CASSHSTSWDEQYF.

The sample holds a few counts of this clone. The chain uses TRBV23-1 and TRBJ2-2; 7 positions match TRBD1. TRBV23-1 is an ORF for which the function is uncertain. V was pared by 3 bases and J by 6 bases, with 4 bases of the junction left unmatched. The CDR3 loop spans 14 amino acids. CDR3 protein: CASSQAQGAGELFF. The CDR3 bases are TGCGCCAGCAGTCAGGCTCAGGGGGCCGGGGAGCTGTTTTTT.

The J gene is TRBJ2-1, the V gene TRBV2, with D hard to call. The V end was cut by 0 bases, the J end by 15 bases, with 12 bases between. The germline V gene encodes CDR1 SNHLY and CDR2 FYNNEI. This CDR3 has 12 amino acids. Here the CDR3 DNA reads TGTGCCAGCAGTGAAGCGCCCCAGGCTCGGTTCTTC. Translated: CASSEAPQARFF.

J is TRBJ2-2 and V is TRBV7-8; 9 bases map to TRBD2. Unmatched junction bases numbered 5, after V lost 1 base and J lost 2 bases. Germline CDR1 reads SGHVS; CDR2 reads FQNEAQ. CDR3 size: 17 residues. The CDR3 protein is CASSLGGLAGNTGELFF. The DNA for the CDR3 is TGTGCCAGCAGCTTAGGAGGCCTAGCGGGAAACACCGGGGAGCTGTTTTTT.

The chain recombines TRBV5-8 with TRBJ2-5, with D tentatively TRBD1 (5 bases). CDR1 SGHTS and CDR2 YDEGEE come from the germline V gene. The CDR3 covers 13 residues. V lost 2 bases and J 5 bases, leaving 10 bases between the germline ends. The CDR3: CASSLRGDETQYF. CDR3 in DNA: TGTGCCAGCAGCTTAAGGGGCGACGAGACCCAGTACTTC.

By sample share, this clone is medium-sized. The V call is TRBV7-3, the J call TRBJ2-6; D gene ambiguous. The CDR3 is 14 residues long. Looked up from germline, CDR1 is SGHTA and CDR2 is FQGTGA. The V end was cut by 4 bases, the J end by 0 bases, with 4 bases between. CDR3 in amino acids: CASSSSSGANVLTF. CDR3 sequence (DNA): TGTGCCAGCAGCTCGAGCTCTGGGGCCAACGTCCTGACTTTC.

V is TRBV6-1 and J is TRBJ2-5, with D unresolved. Trimming took off 3 bases at V and 5 bases at J, with 13 bases between the two ends. The V gene's germline CDR1 is MNHNS and CDR2 SASEGT. This CDR3 comprises 14 residues. CDR3 residues: CASSELGSGETQYF. CDR3 in DNA: TGTGCCAGCAGTGAGTTAGGTTCCGGGGAGACCCAGTACTTC.

This chain links TRBV10-2 with TRBJ1-5; D might be TRBD1 (6 bases). The germline CDR1 and CDR2 sequences are WSHSY and SAAADI. The CDR3 sequence is 15 residues long. V lost 2 bases and J lost 2, with 10 bases in between. The CDR3 region is CASSELGGRNQPQHF. For the CDR3, the DNA is TGCGCCAGCAGTGAGCTTGGGGGCCGCAATCAGCCCCAGCATTTT.

The J gene is TRBJ1-2, the V gene TRBV6-1; the match to TRBD1 covers 9 bases. Unmatched junction bases numbered 7, after V lost 3 bases and J lost 2 bases. Germline CDR1 MNHNS, CDR2 SASEGT. There are 16 residues in the CDR3. CDR3 nucleotides: TGTGCCAGCAGTGACCTCCGGGGGACAGGGAACTATGGCTACACCTTC. Protein product: CASSDLRGTGNYGYTF.

The rearrangement links TRBV5-1 to TRBJ1-2; a weak D match, TRBD1 (5 bases). This CDR3 has 12 residues. V lost 0 bases and J 8 bases, leaving 8 bases between the germline ends. Germline CDR1 SGHRS, CDR2 YFSETQ. The CDR3 reads CASSLDRSGYTF. CDR3 nucleotides: TGCGCCAGCAGCTTGGACAGGTCCGGCTACACCTTC.

The rearrangement links TRBV27 to TRBJ1-4, with D unresolved. V shed 2 bases and J shed 8 bases, with 9 bases lying between them. The germline CDR1 and CDR2 sequences are MNHEY and SMNVEV (reference sequence). This CDR3 has 13 residues. The CDR3 loop is CASSLQGSEKLFF. The CDR3 DNA reads TGTGCCAGCAGTTTACAAGGGAGCGAAAAACTGTTTTTT.

V and J are TRBV4-2 and TRBJ1-2; 7 bases line up with TRBD1. Per germline, CDR1 LGHNA and CDR2 YNFKEQ. The CDR3 is 17 residues long. The J segment lost 4 bases and the V segment lost 0 bases, leaving 11 bases of the junction unmatched. CDR3 nucleotide sequence: TGTGCCAGCAGCCAAGATTTCCGACAGGGCTCTCCCTATGGCTACACCTTC. Translation gives CASSQDFRQGSPYGYTF.

This chain links TRBV28 with TRBJ1-4, with TRBD1 identical over 7 bases. V was pared by 6 bases and J by 12 bases, with 10 bases of the junction left unmatched. The CDR3 has 13 residues. The V gene's germline CDR1 is MDHEN and CDR2 SYDVKM. The CDR3 spells CASRNRGLGELFF. The DNA of the CDR3 is TGTGCCAGCAGGAACAGGGGTTTAGGGGAACTGTTTTTT.

The chain uses TRBV30 and TRBJ2-7, with 8 positions matching TRBD2. V gave up 5 bases and J gave up 2 bases; unmatched junction bases: 5. CDR1 and CDR2 (germline): GTSNPN, SVGIG (reference sequence). This CDR3 spans 13 amino acids. Here the CDR3 DNA reads TGTGCCTGGTCCCGGGGGGGGGCCTACGAGCAGTACTTC. This sequence encodes CAWSRGGAYEQYF. The whole variable domain, filled in from reference TRBV30 and TRBJ2-7, reads SQTIHQWPATLVQPVGSPLSLECTVEGTSNPNLYWYRQAAGRGLQLLFYSVGIGQISSEVPQNLSASRPQDRQFILSSKKLLLSDSGFYLCAWSRGGAYEQYFGPGTRLTVT.